This T cell receptor (beta chain) originates from a study of T-cell memory formation after mild COVID-19 (dated by TCRdb to about 2021). Regarding the study in general: Most TCR sequence clusters were specific to one of the two donors. In a couple of donors, T-cell clones that expanded and contracted after mild COVID-19 were tracked by sequencing TCRalpha and TCRbeta repertoires over time. Two young, previously healthy adult volunteers, one female and one male, were included in the cohort.

What the work shows at the level of the full study, not this receptor alone: Some responding clones were found in pre-infection memory, which suggests that pre-existing cross-reactive memory T cells took part in the SARS-CoV-2 response. Contracting CD4+ clones appeared mostly in the CM and EM memory subsets, whereas CD8+ clones were enriched in EMRA. The study covered only a couple of mild cases, and larger cohorts including severe cases with pre-infection samples were considered necessary. Clones that contracted from day 15 to 85 showed balanced CD4/CD8 phenotypes, whereas a second wave of clones that expanded from day 15 to 37 leaned towards CD4+. The second-wave clones that peaked on day 37 were not confirmed to be SARS-CoV-2 specific.

Reads for this sample came from an Illumina NovaSeq 6000. cDNA libraries for TCRalpha and TCRbeta were prepared by 5'RACE using constant-segment primers, with sample barcodes and unique molecular identifiers added. Trizol reagent was used to extract RNA from every sample. The libraries were amplified in two PCR steps, and the second step added a second sample barcode and Illumina TruSeq adapters. Sequencing of libraries was performed on an Illumina NovaSeq with 2 x 150 bp paired-end reads. As for how the authors treated the data: Reads were demultiplexed and collapsed into UMI-guided consensus sequences with migec v1.2.7. Using mixcr v2.1.11, the UMI consensuses were aligned to TRA and TRB V and J templates and assembled into clonotypes. Clonotypes were classified as expanded or contracted when called significant by both edgeR and NoisET, with noise models trained on biological replicates. For edgeR calls, the cutoffs were a false discovery rate-adjusted p below 0.01 and a log2 fold-change threshold of 1. As an exploratory analysis of dynamics, max-normalized trajectories of the 1000 most abundant clonotypes were examined by PCA with hierarchical clustering. Separately sequenced CD4+ and CD8+ repertoires were used to assign the CD4 or CD8 phenotype of responding clones. The public sequencing data were trimmed at Q25 with fastp and processed into clonotypes with MiXCR by TCRdb, which kept only in-frame beta chains. Rows are combined by CDR3 protein, so each entry shows the most common genes and DNA. The V and J calls come from TCRdb's annotation, not from the publication. This sample has fewer than 250,000 distinct CDR3 sequences in its table, and about 16% of those were observed once. In total, the top ten clones hold 2.4% of the sample.

There are a few counts of this clonotype. Which antigen it targets is not known. Base qualities are not at hand, and no much larger clone is one base apart. Trimming at the junction amounts to 4 bases on V and 2 bases on J, and the germline ends lie 6 bases apart. Spanning cysteine to phenylalanine, the CDR3 consists of 12 amino acids. Only the CDR3 DNA stays, 36 bases, in frame from base 1. The germline V gene (reference sequence) specifies LGHDT as CDR1 and YNNKEL as CDR2. Ficoll-Paque density gradient centrifugation was the method used to isolate PBMCs. This receptor was taken from an adult woman who had mild COVID-19 (a few samples of this study predate the infection). The sample titles of this study are shuffled in the database, so cell type and time point are left out; the donor was told from shared clones. Sample: PBMCs or a T cell subset sorted from them (not recorded which). In this chain, TRBV3-1 is recombined with TRBJ2-7, with the D gene call left open. The CDR3 protein sequence reads: CASSRSTYEQYF. DNA sequence: TGTGCCAGCAGCCGATCCACCTACGAGCAGTACTTC.